This T cell receptor (beta chain) was recorded in a study of blood T cells in healthy people across ages. A second PCR of about 7 to 12 cycles used a sample-barcoded 5' primer and a J-beta primer mix. Template switching added a 12-random-nucleotide identifier to every cDNA molecule. From the 5' RACE reads, TCRdb called clonotypes with MiXCR, one entry per CDR3 protein. The sample has more than 700,000 distinct CDR3 sequences, 46% seen once. Only a few counts were recorded for this clonotype. As yet, its antigen is unknown. Trimming removed 4 bases at V and 10 bases at J, with 8 bases between. Germline-derived CDR1 and CDR2 are SGHTA and FQGNSA. The CDR3 has 11 residues. Study-wide points: Age showed a roughly linear inverse relationship with TCR beta diversity per million T cells.

Sequenced sample: blood. V is TRBV7-2 and J is TRBJ2-1, with D uncertain. This clonotype was sampled from an elderly man in good health. The CDR3 nucleotides read TGTGCCAGCAGCTACCTCAGGGAGCAGTTCTTC. Its protein is CASSYLREQFF.